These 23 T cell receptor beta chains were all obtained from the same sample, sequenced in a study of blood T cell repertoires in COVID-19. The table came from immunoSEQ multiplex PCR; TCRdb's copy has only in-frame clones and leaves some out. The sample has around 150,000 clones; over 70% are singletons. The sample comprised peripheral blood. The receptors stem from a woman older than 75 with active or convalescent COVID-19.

This CDR3 reads CASSYWTGDKAFF. The CDR3 nucleotides read TGTGCCAGCAGTTACTGGACAGGGGATAAAGCTTTCTTT. The chain links TRBV6-2 or TRBV6-3 to TRBJ1-1; 9 bases fit TRBD1. The V gene end was trimmed by 1 base and the J gene end by 9 bases; junction bases not matched to a gene: 3. The germline CDR1 and CDR2 sequences are MNHEY and SVGEGT. This CDR3 has 13 residues.

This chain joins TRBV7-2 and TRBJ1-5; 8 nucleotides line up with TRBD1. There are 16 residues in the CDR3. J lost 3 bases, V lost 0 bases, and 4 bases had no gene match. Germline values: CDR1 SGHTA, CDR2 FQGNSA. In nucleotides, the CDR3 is TGTGCCAGCAGCTTAGCCGGGACAGGCAACAATCAGCCCCAGCATTTT. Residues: CASSLAGTGNNQPQHF.

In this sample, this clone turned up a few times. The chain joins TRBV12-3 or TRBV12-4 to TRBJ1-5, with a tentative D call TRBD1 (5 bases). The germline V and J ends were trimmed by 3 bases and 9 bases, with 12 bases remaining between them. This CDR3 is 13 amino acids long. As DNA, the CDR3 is TGTGCCAGCAGTTTGAGCAGGGAAAGGCCCCAGCATTTT. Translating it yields CASSLSRERPQHF.

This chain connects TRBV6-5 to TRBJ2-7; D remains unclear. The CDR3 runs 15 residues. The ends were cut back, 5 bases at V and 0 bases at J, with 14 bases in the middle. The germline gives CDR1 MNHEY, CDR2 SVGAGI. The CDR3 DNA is TGTGCCAGCAGTCCCACCTTCCTCAGCTCCTACGAGCAGTACTTC. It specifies CASSPTFLSSYEQYF.

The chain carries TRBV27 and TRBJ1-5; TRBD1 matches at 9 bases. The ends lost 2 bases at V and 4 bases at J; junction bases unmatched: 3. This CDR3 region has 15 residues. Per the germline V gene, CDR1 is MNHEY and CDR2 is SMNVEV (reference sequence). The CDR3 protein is CASSLKTGGNQPQHF. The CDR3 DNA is TGTGCCAGCAGTTTAAAGACAGGGGGTAATCAGCCCCAGCATTTT.

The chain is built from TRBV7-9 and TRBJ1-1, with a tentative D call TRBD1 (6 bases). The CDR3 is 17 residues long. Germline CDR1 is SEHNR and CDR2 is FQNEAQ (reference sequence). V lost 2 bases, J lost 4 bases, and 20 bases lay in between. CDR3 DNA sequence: TGTGCCAGCAGCTTATTTCAGGGGTGGTCGACGGGCACTGAAGCTTTCTTT. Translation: CASSLFQGWSTGTEAFF.

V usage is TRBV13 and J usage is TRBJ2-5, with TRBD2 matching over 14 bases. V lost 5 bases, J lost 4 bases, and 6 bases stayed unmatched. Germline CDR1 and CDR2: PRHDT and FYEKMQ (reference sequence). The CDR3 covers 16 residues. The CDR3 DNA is TGTGCCAGCAGCACGGGACTAGCGGGGGTAGTAGAGACCCAGTACTTC. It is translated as CASSTGLAGVVETQYF.

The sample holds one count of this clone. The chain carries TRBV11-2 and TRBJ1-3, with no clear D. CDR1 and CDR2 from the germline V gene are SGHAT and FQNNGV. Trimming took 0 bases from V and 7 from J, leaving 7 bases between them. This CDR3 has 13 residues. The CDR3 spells CASSLDQRNTIYF. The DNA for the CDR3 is TGTGCCAGCAGCTTAGATCAGCGGAACACCATATATTTT.

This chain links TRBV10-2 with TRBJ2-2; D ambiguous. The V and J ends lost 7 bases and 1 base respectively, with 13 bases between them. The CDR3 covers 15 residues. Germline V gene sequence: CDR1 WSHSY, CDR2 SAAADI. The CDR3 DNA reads TGCGCCAGCAAACTGAGCTCAGGGAACACCGGGGAGCTGTTTTTT. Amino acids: CASKLSSGNTGELFF.

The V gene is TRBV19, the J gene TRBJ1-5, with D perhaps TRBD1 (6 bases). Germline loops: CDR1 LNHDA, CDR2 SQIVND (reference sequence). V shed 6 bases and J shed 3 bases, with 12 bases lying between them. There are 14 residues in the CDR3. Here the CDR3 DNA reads TGTGCCAGTAGGCGAGGGGACATCAATCAGCCCCAGCATTTT. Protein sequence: CASRRGDINQPQHF.

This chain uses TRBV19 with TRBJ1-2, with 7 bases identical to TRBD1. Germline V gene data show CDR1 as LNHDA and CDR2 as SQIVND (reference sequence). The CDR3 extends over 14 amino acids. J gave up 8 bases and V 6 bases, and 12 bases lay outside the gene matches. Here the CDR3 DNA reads TGTGCCAGTAGCATGATCCTGACAGGGCGCGGCTACACCTTC. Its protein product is CASSMILTGRGYTF.

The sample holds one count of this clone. The DNA of the CDR3 is TGTGCCAGCAGTGAATTCGACAAGAGTTACAACTCTAACTATGGCTACACCTTC. Its translation: CASSEFDKSYNSNYGYTF. The chain recombines TRBV25-1 with TRBJ1-2; D is unresolved. This CDR3 region has 18 residues. The V end was cut by 1 base, the J end by 0 bases, with 18 bases between. Germline V gives CDR1 MGHDK, CDR2 SYGVNS.

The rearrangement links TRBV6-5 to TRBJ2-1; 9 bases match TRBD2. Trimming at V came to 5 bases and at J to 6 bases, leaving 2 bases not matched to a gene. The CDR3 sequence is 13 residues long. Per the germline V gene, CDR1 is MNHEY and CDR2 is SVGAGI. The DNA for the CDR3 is TGTGCCAGCAGTCGCGGGGGGGTCAATGAGCAGTTCTTC. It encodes CASSRGGVNEQFF.

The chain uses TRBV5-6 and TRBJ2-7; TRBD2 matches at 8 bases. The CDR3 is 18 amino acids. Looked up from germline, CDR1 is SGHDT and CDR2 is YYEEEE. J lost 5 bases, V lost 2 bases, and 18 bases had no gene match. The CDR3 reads CASSFRAIQRGPSDEQYF. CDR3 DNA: TGTGCCAGCAGCTTCAGGGCTATCCAGCGGGGGCCCTCGGACGAGCAGTACTTC. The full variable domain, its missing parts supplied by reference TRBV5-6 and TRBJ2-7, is DAGVTQSPTHLIKTRGQQVTLRCSPKSGHDTVSWYQQALGQGPQFIFQYYEEEERQRGNFPDRFSGHQFPNYSSELNVNALLLGDSALYLCASSFRAIQRGPSDEQYFGPGTRLTVT.

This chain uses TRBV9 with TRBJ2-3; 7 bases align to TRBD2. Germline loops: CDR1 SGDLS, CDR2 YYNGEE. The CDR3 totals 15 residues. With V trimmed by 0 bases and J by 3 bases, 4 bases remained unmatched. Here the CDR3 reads CASSVDGGKTDTQYF. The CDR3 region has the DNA TGTGCCAGCAGCGTAGACGGGGGGAAGACAGATACGCAGTATTTT.

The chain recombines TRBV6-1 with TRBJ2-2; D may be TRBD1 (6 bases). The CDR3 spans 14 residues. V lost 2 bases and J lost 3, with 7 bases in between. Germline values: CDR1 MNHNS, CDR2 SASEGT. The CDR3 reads CASSEQGHTGELFF. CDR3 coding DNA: TGTGCCAGCAGTGAACAGGGGCACACCGGGGAGCTGTTTTTT.

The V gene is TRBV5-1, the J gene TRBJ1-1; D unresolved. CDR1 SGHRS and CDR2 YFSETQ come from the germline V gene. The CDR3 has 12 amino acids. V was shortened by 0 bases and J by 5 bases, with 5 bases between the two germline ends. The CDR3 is CASSLGLTEAFF. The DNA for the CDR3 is TGCGCCAGCAGCTTGGGGCTTACTGAAGCTTTCTTT.

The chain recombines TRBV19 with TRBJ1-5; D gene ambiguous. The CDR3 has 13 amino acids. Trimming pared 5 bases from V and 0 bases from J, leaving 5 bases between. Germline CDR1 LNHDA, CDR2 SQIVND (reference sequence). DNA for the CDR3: TGTGCCAGTAGTCCCAATAGCAATCAGCCCCAGCATTTT. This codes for CASSPNSNQPQHF.

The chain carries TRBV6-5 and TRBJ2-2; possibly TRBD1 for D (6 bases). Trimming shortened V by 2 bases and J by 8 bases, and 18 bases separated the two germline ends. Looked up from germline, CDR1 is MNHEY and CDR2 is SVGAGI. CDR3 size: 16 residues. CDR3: CASSYQPPDSSGELFF. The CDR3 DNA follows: TGTGCCAGCAGTTACCAACCTCCGGACAGTTCGGGGGAGCTGTTTTTT.

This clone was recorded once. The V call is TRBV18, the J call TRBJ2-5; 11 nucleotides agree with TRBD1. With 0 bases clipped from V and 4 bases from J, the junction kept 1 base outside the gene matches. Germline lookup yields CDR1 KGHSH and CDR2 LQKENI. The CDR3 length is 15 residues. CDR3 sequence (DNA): TGTGCCAGCTCACCACCAGGGACAGGGGGAGAGACCCAGTACTTC. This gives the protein CASSPPGTGGETQYF.

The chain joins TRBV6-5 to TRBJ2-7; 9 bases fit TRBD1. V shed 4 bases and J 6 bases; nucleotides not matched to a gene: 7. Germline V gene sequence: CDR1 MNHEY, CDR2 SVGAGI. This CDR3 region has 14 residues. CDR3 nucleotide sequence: TGTGCCAGCAGTTTACTTGGACAGGGGAGCGAGCAGTACTTC. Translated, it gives CASSLLGQGSEQYF.

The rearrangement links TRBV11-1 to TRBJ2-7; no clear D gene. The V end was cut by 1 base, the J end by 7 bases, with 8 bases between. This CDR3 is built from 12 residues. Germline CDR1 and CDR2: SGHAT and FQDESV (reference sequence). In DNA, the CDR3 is TGTGCCAGCAGCTTAGGGCAGAGGGAGCAGTACTTC. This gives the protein CASSLGQREQYF.

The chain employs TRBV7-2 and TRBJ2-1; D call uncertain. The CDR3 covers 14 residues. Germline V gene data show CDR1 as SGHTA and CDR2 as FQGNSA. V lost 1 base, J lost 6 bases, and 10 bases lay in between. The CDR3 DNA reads TGTGCCAGCAGCTTAGACATTAATCTCAATGAGCAGTTCTTC. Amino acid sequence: CASSLDINLNEQFF.